The 30 T cell receptor beta chains given below trace back to one sample, sequenced in a study of blood T cell repertoires in COVID-19 (dated by TCRdb to about 2020). Library preparation employed the immunoSEQ multiplex PCR assay. Held by TCRdb, this immuneACCESS table contains in-frame sequences only and omits some clones. Under half of the omission traces to an unresolved V gene where checked; the cause of the rest is unknown. This sample holds about 86,000 clones; roughly four fifths were observed only once. The ten most abundant clones make up approximately 1.3% of the sample. The specimen sequenced was peripheral blood. The receptor set was obtained from an elderly woman with acute or convalescent COVID-19.

In DNA, the CDR3 is TGTGCCAGCAGCCGAGTGGAGGCAGATACGCAGTATTTT. Protein sequence: CASSRVEADTQYF. The genes are TRBV3-1 (or the pseudogene TRBV3-2) and TRBJ2-3, with D possibly TRBD2 on 5 matching bases. The V and J ends lost 4 bases and 4 bases respectively, with 9 bases between them. The CDR3 totals 13 residues. Germline V lookup: CDR1 LGHDT, CDR2 YNNKEL (reference sequence).

This rearrangement joins TRBV27 to TRBJ1-5; D not resolved. Trimming cost V 8 bases and J 7 bases, with 15 bases left between them. Germline-derived CDR1 and CDR2 are MNHEY and SMNVEV (reference sequence). The CDR3 loop spans 13 amino acids. CDR3 DNA sequence: TGTGCCAGCTCCTGGGTGGCGGGGCAGCCCCAGCATTTT. It translates to CASSWVAGQPQHF.

The chain links TRBV9 to TRBJ1-2; TRBD1 is a possible D gene (6 bases). The CDR3 loop spans 13 amino acids. Germline V gene sequence: CDR1 SGDLS, CDR2 YYNGEE. Trimming took 0 bases from V and 6 from J, leaving 9 bases between them. CDR3 protein: CASSVGRTDGYTF. Here the CDR3 DNA reads TGTGCCAGCAGCGTAGGGAGGACAGATGGCTACACCTTC. Based on the CDR3 plus reference TRBV9 and TRBJ1-2, the full variable domain is DSGVTQTPKHLITATGQRVTLRCSPRSGDLSVYWYQQSLDQGLQFLIQYYNGEERAKGNILERFSAQQFPDLHSELNLSSLELGDSALYFCASSVGRTDGYTFGSGTRLTVV.

This chain links TRBV5-1 with TRBJ2-7; tentative D call: TRBD1 (6 bases). The V and J ends lost 6 bases and 0 bases respectively, with 16 bases between them. Germline V gene sequence: CDR1 SGHRS, CDR2 YFSETQ. CDR3 length: 15 amino acids. CDR3 in amino acids: CASNPTGLISYEQYF. CDR3 bases: TGCGCCAGCAACCCGACAGGATTAATCTCCTACGAGCAGTACTTC.

This chain joins TRBV9 and TRBJ2-3; a weak D match, TRBD1 (5 bases). The CDR3 runs 13 residues. The germline V gene has CDR1 SGDLS and CDR2 YYNGEE. V lost 2 bases, J lost 5 bases, and 9 bases lay in between. CDR3 bases: TGTGCCAGCAGCGTGGGTCAGGGAGATACGCAGTATTTT. It translates to CASSVGQGDTQYF.

The table lists this clone with a few counts. The rearrangement uses TRBV4-1 and TRBJ1-3, with D perhaps TRBD1 (6 bases). The CDR3 loop spans 16 amino acids. V was cut by 0 bases and J by 5 bases, with 14 bases left in between. Germline lookup yields CDR1 MGHRA and CDR2 YSYEKL. This CDR3 reads CASSQDDNRARNTIYF. CDR3 coding DNA: TGCGCCAGCAGCCAAGATGACAACAGGGCTAGAAACACCATATATTTT.

The gene calls are TRBV14 and TRBJ2-3; D perhaps matches TRBD1 (5 bases). Trimming took 0 bases from V and 3 from J, leaving 10 bases between them. The length of the CDR3 is 15 residues. CDR1 is SGHDN, CDR2 FVKESK, per germline. The CDR3 DNA reads as TGTGCCAGCAGCCAAGATAAGGGGTGGACAGATACGCAGTATTTT. Encoded protein: CASSQDKGWTDTQYF.

CDR3 sequence: CASSWTGGLEQFF. Written as DNA, the CDR3 is TGTGCCAGCAGCTGGACAGGGGGCCTCGAGCAGTTCTTC. The chain uses TRBV7-3 and TRBJ2-1; 11 positions match TRBD1. The CDR3 has 13 residues. V shed 4 bases, J shed 10 bases, and the junction held 3 bases outside the gene matches. Looked up from germline, CDR1 is SGHTA and CDR2 is FQGTGA.

CDR3 amino acids: CASSQPGQGAGGANYGYTF. The CDR3 DNA reads TGTGCCAGCAGTCAACCGGGACAGGGGGCTGGAGGAGCTAACTATGGCTACACCTTC. The chain is built from TRBV27 and TRBJ1-2, with 12 bases that match TRBD1. Germline V CDR1 and CDR2: MNHEY, SMNVEV (reference sequence). J was trimmed by 0 bases and V by 5 bases; bases with no gene match: 13. The CDR3 has 19 residues.

Comments on this clone: Germline is not matched at one junction end, which may reflect a read error. This rearrangement joins TRBV6-5 to TRBJ2-1; D unresolved. Germline CDR1 reads MNHEY; CDR2 reads SVGAGI. The CDR3 length is 12 residues. The CDR3 loop reads CASSPLRLASVF. Here the CDR3 DNA reads TGTGCCAGCAGTCCCCTTAGACTTGCCTCAGTCTTC.

This chain links TRBV4-2 with TRBJ2-3; D is possibly TRBD1 (5 bases). CDR3 size: 16 residues. The V and J ends lost 4 bases and 3 bases respectively, with 17 bases between them. Germline CDR1 LGHNA, CDR2 YNFKEQ. The CDR3 coding sequence is TGTGCCAGCAGCCCCCGAAAGGGGCGGTTAACAGATACGCAGTATTTT. This codes for CASSPRKGRLTDTQYF.

The chain combines TRBV3-1 (or the pseudogene TRBV3-2) with TRBJ2-7, with 7 bases aligning to TRBD1. The germline V gene has CDR1 LGHDT and CDR2 YNNKEL (reference sequence). CDR3 length equals 13 residues. V lost 3 bases and J lost 2; bases outside the gene matches: 1. CDR3 sequence: CASSQGQTYEQYF. CDR3 coding DNA: TGTGCCAGCAGCCAGGGACAGACCTACGAGCAGTACTTC.

The V call is TRBV28, the J call TRBJ2-1; D not resolved. CDR1 is MDHEN and CDR2 is SYDVKM in the germline V gene. The CDR3 contains 13 residues. Trimming shortened V by 10 bases and J by 7 bases, and 17 bases separated the two germline ends. In DNA, the CDR3 is TGTGCCACCTCCTTAAAGAGGAGAAATGAGCAGTTCTTC. It yields the protein CATSLKRRNEQFF.

This clone was recorded only once. CDR3 region: CASRPTGTSGNTIYF. The CDR3, as DNA: TGCGCCAGCAGACCGACAGGGACCTCTGGAAACACCATATATTTT. The chain employs TRBV5-1 and TRBJ1-3; 7 positions agree with TRBD1. The CDR3 is 15 residues long. The trim removed 5 bases at V and 0 bases at J, leaving 5 bases unmatched. Looked up from germline, CDR1 is SGHRS and CDR2 is YFSETQ. Using reference TRBV5-1 and TRBJ1-3 for the parts outside the CDR3, the full variable domain is KAGVTQTPRYLIKTRGQQVTLSCSPISGHRSVSWYQQTPGQGLQFLFEYFSETQRNKGNFPGRFSGRQFSNSRSEMNVSTLELGDSALYLCASRPTGTSGNTIYFGEGSWLTVV.

The chain is built from TRBV3-1 (or the pseudogene TRBV3-2) and TRBJ1-1; TRBD1 is a possible D gene (6 bases). V was cut by 4 bases and J by 1 base, with 10 bases left in between. This CDR3 is 14 amino acids long. Germline assignment: CDR1 LGHDT and CDR2 YNNKEL (reference sequence). The CDR3 region has the DNA TGTGCCAGCAGCCTCGGGACACCGAACACTGAAGCTTTCTTT. Protein: CASSLGTPNTEAFF.

The chain couples TRBV5-1 to TRBJ2-7, with TRBD2 identical over 11 bases. The CDR3 totals 15 residues. Germline trimming cut 0 bases from V and 6 bases from J; bases unmatched to any gene: 5. Per germline, CDR1 SGHRS and CDR2 YFSETQ. The CDR3, as DNA: TGCGCCAGCAGCTTGGAGACTAGCGGGGTGAGCGAGCAGTACTTC. Protein product: CASSLETSGVSEQYF. The variable domain in full, with the rest retrieved from reference TRBV5-1 and TRBJ2-7, is KAGVTQTPRYLIKTRGQQVTLSCSPISGHRSVSWYQQTPGQGLQFLFEYFSETQRNKGNFPGRFSGRQFSNSRSEMNVSTLELGDSALYLCASSLETSGVSEQYFGPGTRLTVT.

By share of the sample, this clone is medium-sized. The rearrangement uses TRBV5-1 and TRBJ2-3; 7 bases line up with TRBD1. Losses at the gene ends were 2 bases for V and 1 base for J; bases not matched to a gene: 4. There are 15 residues in the CDR3. CDR1 and CDR2 from the germline V gene are SGHRS and YFSETQ. Here the CDR3 DNA reads TGCGCCAGCAGCTTTAAACAGGGGCGCACAGATACGCAGTATTTT. The encoded protein is CASSFKQGRTDTQYF. The full variable domain, completed using reference TRBV5-1 and TRBJ2-3, is KAGVTQTPRYLIKTRGQQVTLSCSPISGHRSVSWYQQTPGQGLQFLFEYFSETQRNKGNFPGRFSGRQFSNSRSEMNVSTLELGDSALYLCASSFKQGRTDTQYFGPGTRLTVL.

The rearrangement joins TRBV19 to TRBJ1-2, with D hard to call. V dropped 9 bases and J dropped 5 bases, with 13 bases sitting between them. There are 12 residues in the CDR3. Germline V gene lookup returns CDR1 LNHDA and CDR2 SQIVND (reference sequence). In DNA form, the CDR3 reads TGTGCCAGCGGTCCGATAGATTATGGCTACACCTTC. Encoded protein: CASGPIDYGYTF. The full variable domain, completed using reference TRBV19 and TRBJ1-2, is DGGITQSPKYLFRKEGQNVTLSCEQNLNHDAMYWYRQDPGQGLRLIYYSQIVNDFQKGDIAEGYSVSREKKESFPLTVTSAQKNPTAFYLCASGPIDYGYTFGSGTRLTVV.

J is TRBJ1-5 and V is TRBV10-3; 8 bases are shared with TRBD1. V shed 11 bases, J shed 4 bases, and the junction held 7 bases outside the gene matches. CDR1 is ENHRY and CDR2 is SYGVKD in the germline V gene. The CDR3 has 13 amino acids. The CDR3 here is CASKTGENQPQHF. The CDR3 coding sequence is TGTGCCTCGAAGACAGGGGAGAATCAGCCCCAGCATTTT.

The gene calls are TRBV5-1 and TRBJ2-5; D is perhaps TRBD2 (6 bases). Trimming took 3 bases from V and 4 from J, leaving 13 bases between them. Germline CDR1 is SGHRS and CDR2 is YFSETQ. This CDR3 has 14 amino acids. The CDR3 sequence is CASSSGRDGETQYF. The DNA of the CDR3 is TGCGCCAGCAGCTCGGGGCGGGATGGAGAGACCCAGTACTTC. The full variable domain, completed using reference TRBV5-1 and TRBJ2-5, is KAGVTQTPRYLIKTRGQQVTLSCSPISGHRSVSWYQQTPGQGLQFLFEYFSETQRNKGNFPGRFSGRQFSNSRSEMNVSTLELGDSALYLCASSSGRDGETQYFGPGTRLLVL.

This clone was seen only a few times. V gene TRBV6-5 combines with J gene TRBJ1-1, with D maybe TRBD1 (5 bases). Germline lookup yields CDR1 MNHEY and CDR2 SVGAGI. The CDR3 is 13 amino acids. Trimming took off 7 bases at V and 5 bases at J, with 14 bases between the two ends. The CDR3 reads CASTMDGGTEAFF. The CDR3 DNA is TGTGCCAGCACTATGGACGGGGGTACTGAAGCTTTCTTT.

This clone showed up just once. The rearrangement links TRBV5-5 to TRBJ2-7; D remains unclear. Germline lookup yields CDR1 SGHKS and CDR2 YYEKEE (reference sequence). CDR3 length: 13 residues. Trimming removed 0 bases at V and 0 bases at J, with 4 bases between. In DNA, the CDR3 is TGTGCCAGCAGCTTGGCAGGCTCCTACGAGCAGTACTTC. Encoded protein: CASSLAGSYEQYF.

This clone was seen just once. The J gene is TRBJ2-7, the V gene TRBV13; the match to TRBD1 covers 10 bases. The CDR3 has 15 residues. The ends lost 5 bases at V and 5 bases at J; junction bases unmatched: 9. The germline V gene has CDR1 PRHDT and CDR2 FYEKMQ (reference sequence). The CDR3 DNA follows: TGTGCCAGCAGCCCGAGGGACAGGGGAGGCGACGAGCAGTACTTC. This encodes CASSPRDRGGDEQYF.

The J gene is TRBJ2-5, the V gene TRBV5-4; 8 positions agree with TRBD2. Per germline, CDR1 SGHNT and CDR2 YYREEE (reference sequence). The J segment lost 5 bases and the V segment lost 4 bases, leaving 7 bases of the junction unmatched. There are 14 residues in the CDR3. CDR3 coding DNA: TGTGCCAGCAGCGTGGGACTAGTTATGGAGACCCAGTACTTC. Protein: CASSVGLVMETQYF.

This CDR3 reads CASSLGRGPYGYTF. In DNA form, the CDR3 reads TGTGCCAGCAGTCTCGGGAGGGGGCCCTATGGCTACACCTTC. This chain connects TRBV6-2 or TRBV6-3 to TRBJ1-2; 7 bases line up with TRBD1. This CDR3 is built from 14 residues. The germline CDR1 and CDR2 sequences are MNHEY and SVGEGT. Trimming took 5 bases from V and 4 from J; bases not matched to a gene: 7.

The chain carries TRBV7-3 and TRBJ1-1; D is unclear. CDR1 is SGHTA and CDR2 is FQGTGA in the germline V gene. The CDR3 runs to 12 residues. Trimming left V 4 bases short and J 6 bases short, with 9 bases between. CDR3 residues: CASSSDSPEAFF. In DNA, the CDR3 is TGTGCCAGCAGCTCGGACTCTCCTGAAGCTTTCTTT.

The chain combines TRBV6-1 with TRBJ1-2; TRBD1 agrees at 10 bases. Trimming took 4 bases from V and 4 from J; bases not matched to a gene: 9. Per the germline V gene, CDR1 is MNHNS and CDR2 is SASEGT. The CDR3 runs 16 residues. The CDR3 is CASSGDRGRDFYGYTF. The CDR3 DNA reads TGTGCCAGCAGTGGAGACAGGGGGCGCGACTTCTATGGCTACACCTTC.

The V call is TRBV5-5, the J call TRBJ1-2; no firm D call. V lost 4 bases, J lost 8 bases, and 21 bases lay in between. The CDR3 covers 15 residues. CDR1 is SGHKS and CDR2 is YYEKEE in the germline V gene (reference sequence). CDR3 protein: CASSRLDGRTDGYTF. CDR3 coding DNA: TGTGCCAGCAGCCGACTAGACGGGAGGACGGACGGCTACACCTTC.

The J gene is TRBJ2-1, the V gene TRBV20-1; the D gene is possibly TRBD2 (6 bases). Germline loops: CDR1 DFQATT, CDR2 SNEGSKA (reference sequence). This CDR3 is 15 amino acids long. Trimming cost V 3 bases and J 5 bases, with 17 bases left between them. The CDR3 here is CSASHRRDPNNEQFF. The CDR3 DNA is TGCAGTGCTAGTCACAGGCGGGATCCCAACAATGAGCAGTTCTTC.

This CDR3 is CASSQGQRVAFF. CDR3 coding DNA: TGTGCCAGCAGTCAGGGACAGCGTGTAGCTTTCTTT. The chain employs TRBV6-5 and TRBJ1-1, with 7 bases identical to TRBD1. Per germline, CDR1 MNHEY and CDR2 SVGAGI. After removal of 5 bases from V and 10 bases from J, the junction contained 7 bases not matched to a gene. The CDR3 runs 12 residues.